This T cell receptor (beta chain) was recovered during a study of blood T cells in healthy people across ages. The individuals who served as donors were healthy Caucasians living in Russia, aged roughly 6 to 90. Each sample had at least 6 million PBMCs isolated. Whole-study results and caveats: Naive CD4+ cell counts and diversity both ran higher in long-lived than in aged donors.

Germline V lookup: CDR1 DFQATT, CDR2 SNEGSKA (reference sequence). The CDR3 loop spans 16 amino acids. V lost 3 bases and J lost 5; bases outside the gene matches: 12. Combining a sample-barcoded 5' primer with a J-beta primer mix, a second PCR ran for about 7 to 11 cycles. Every individual sample yielded 2.5 million or more paired-end reads (each containing CDR3). TCRdb recomputed calls from the 5' RACE reads with MiXCR, one row per CDR3 protein. The sample lists hundreds of thousands of distinct CDR3 sequences, around 50% occurring once. Points on this clonotype: Antigen specificity is unknown.

This rearrangement joins TRBV20-1 to TRBJ2-1; 8 bases align to TRBD2. The sequence came from a woman of 80 years or more in good health. The sample comprised blood. This CDR3 is CSASARTGGADNEQFF. CDR3 bases: TGCAGTGCTAGCGCCCGAACCGGGGGGGCCGACAATGAGCAGTTCTTC.